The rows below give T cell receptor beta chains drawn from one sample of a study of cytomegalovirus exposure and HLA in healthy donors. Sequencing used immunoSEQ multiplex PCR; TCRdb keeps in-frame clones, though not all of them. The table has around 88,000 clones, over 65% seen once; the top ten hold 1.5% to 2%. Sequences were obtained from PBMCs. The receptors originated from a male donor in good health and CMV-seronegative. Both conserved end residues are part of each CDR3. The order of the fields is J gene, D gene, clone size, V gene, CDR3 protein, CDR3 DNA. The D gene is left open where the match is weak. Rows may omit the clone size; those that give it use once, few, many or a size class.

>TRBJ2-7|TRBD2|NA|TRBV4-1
CASRDLTSGRVEQYF
TGCGCCAGCAGGGACTTGACTAGCGGGAGGGTCGAGCAGTACTTC
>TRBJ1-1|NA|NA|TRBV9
CASTSGMNTEAFF
TGTGCCAGCACCTCAGGGATGAACACTGAAGCTTTCTTT
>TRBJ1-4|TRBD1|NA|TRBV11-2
CASSLVLLGQGGEKLFF
TGTGCCAGCAGCTTAGTACTCCTGGGACAGGGGGGCGAAAAACTGTTTTTT
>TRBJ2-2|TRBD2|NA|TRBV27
CASSWGTSGRANTGELFF
TGTGCCAGCAGTTGGGGGACTAGCGGGAGGGCGAACACCGGGGAGCTGTTTTTT
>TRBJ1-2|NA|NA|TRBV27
CASSPQPDSYGYTF
TGTGCCAGCAGTCCTCAACCCGACAGCTATGGCTACACCTTC
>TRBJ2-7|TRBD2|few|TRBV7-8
CASSPGTSGRKYEQYF
TGTGCCAGCAGCCCAGGGACTAGCGGGAGGAAATACGAGCAGTACTTC
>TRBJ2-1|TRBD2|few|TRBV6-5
CASSYGSGTNNEQFF
TGTGCCAGCAGTTATGGTAGCGGGACAAACAATGAGCAGTTCTTC
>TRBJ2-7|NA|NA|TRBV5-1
CASSLATGAYEQYF
TGCGCCAGCAGCTTGGCGACGGGGGCCTACGAGCAGTACTTC
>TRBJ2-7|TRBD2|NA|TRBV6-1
CASNLAGGTYEQYF
TGTGCCAGCAACCTAGCGGGAGGAACCTACGAGCAGTACTTC
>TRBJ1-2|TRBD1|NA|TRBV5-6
CASSSGQGGDGYTF
TGTGCCAGCAGCTCCGGACAGGGAGGAGATGGCTACACCTTC
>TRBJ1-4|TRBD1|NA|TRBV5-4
CASSLRDREEKLFF
TGTGCCAGCAGCTTACGAGACAGGGAAGAAAAACTGTTTTTT
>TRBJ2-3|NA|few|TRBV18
CASSPESDTQYF
TGTGCCAGCTCACCTGAGTCAGATACGCAGTATTTT
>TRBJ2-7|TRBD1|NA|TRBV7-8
CASSYYWTGEYEQYF
TGTGCCAGCAGCTACTATTGGACAGGGGAGTACGAGCAGTACTTC
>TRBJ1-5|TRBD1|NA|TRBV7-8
CASSLSVSGTGYYSNQPQHF
TGTGCCAGCAGCTTATCGGTTTCCGGGACAGGGTATTATAGCAATCAGCCCCAGCATTTT
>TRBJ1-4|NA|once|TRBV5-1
CASSLAHTTEKLFF
TGCGCCAGCAGCTTGGCGCACACAACTGAAAAACTGTTTTTT
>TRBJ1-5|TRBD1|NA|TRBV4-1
CASSLRDRGGNQPQHF
TGCGCCAGCAGCCTCCGGGACAGGGGAGGCAATCAGCCCCAGCATTTT
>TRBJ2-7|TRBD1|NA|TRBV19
CASTSAAGGYEQYF
TGTGCCAGTACCTCGGCGGCAGGGGGCTACGAGCAGTACTTC
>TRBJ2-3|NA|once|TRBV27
CASSLFSFSGGTDTQYF
TGTGCCAGCAGTTTATTTTCTTTTTCCGGGGGCACAGATACGCAGTATTTT
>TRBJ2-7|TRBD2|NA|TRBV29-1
CSVVGLAGTEQYF
TGCAGCGTCGTGGGACTAGCGGGAACCGAGCAGTACTTC
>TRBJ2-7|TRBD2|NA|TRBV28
CAIQPGLGYYEQYF
TGTGCCATCCAGCCGGGACTAGGGTACTACGAGCAGTACTTC
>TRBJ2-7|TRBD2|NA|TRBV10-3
CAISDERGDSNEQYF
TGTGCCATCAGTGACGAGCGGGGAGATTCGAACGAGCAGTACTTC
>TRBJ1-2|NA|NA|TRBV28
CASSLTPGMYGYTF
TGTGCCAGCAGTTTAACACCAGGGATGTATGGCTACACCTTC
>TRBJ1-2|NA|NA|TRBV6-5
CASSFSGGIHYGYTF
TGTGCCAGCAGTTTTTCCGGAGGAATCCACTATGGCTACACCTTC